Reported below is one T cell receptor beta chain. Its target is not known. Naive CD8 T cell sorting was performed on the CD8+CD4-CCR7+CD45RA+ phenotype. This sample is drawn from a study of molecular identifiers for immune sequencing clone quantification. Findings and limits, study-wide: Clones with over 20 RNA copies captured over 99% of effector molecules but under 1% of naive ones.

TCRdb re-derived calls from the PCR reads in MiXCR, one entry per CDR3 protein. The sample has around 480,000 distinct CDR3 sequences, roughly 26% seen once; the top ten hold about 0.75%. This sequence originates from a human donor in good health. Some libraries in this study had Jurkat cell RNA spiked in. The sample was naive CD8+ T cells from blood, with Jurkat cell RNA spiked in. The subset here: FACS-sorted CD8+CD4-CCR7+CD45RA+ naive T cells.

CDR3 region: CASSLLGTSGSSQETQYF. CDR3 sequence (DNA): TGTGCCAGCAGTTTACTCGGGACTAGCGGGAGTAGCCAAGAGACCCAGTACTTC. The chain is built from TRBV12-3 or TRBV12-4 and TRBJ2-5, with 14 bases identical to TRBD2. The junction had 6 bases not matched to a gene; V was cut back by 2 bases and J by 1 base. CDR3 size: 18 residues.